Below, one TCR beta chain is given with its context. Its binding antigen is unknown. The junction departs from the called germline gene at one end, perhaps through a read error. The time point label here, explained by the study, means: newly diagnosed GD, antithyroid drugs for less than 3 months. RNA was extracted from PBMCs in TRIzol for both TCR sequencing and RNA sequencing. Graves' disease was diagnosed according to American Thyroid Association guidelines. Recruitment of patients was carried out at an endocrinology department in Xi'an, China. Each patient gave 7 to 9.5 milliliters of peripheral blood, collected in an EDTA anticoagulant tube. Ficoll Paque Plus density gradient separation was used to isolate PBMCs, and no additional T cell sorting was done. RNA quality was checked with an Agilent 2100 Bioanalyzer and agarose gel, and concentration with a NanoDrop 2000. The data were taken from a study of regulatory T cells in long-lasting Graves disease (dated by TCRdb to 2020 to 2022). General notes on the study: Newly diagnosed Graves' disease patients had taken antithyroid drugs for less than 3 months. Peripheral blood TCR sequencing and RNA sequencing compared persistent Graves' disease patients with newly diagnosed Graves' disease patients. The study took place in China and was registered as a clinical trial. TCR sequencing covered around 13 persistent and 20 newly diagnosed Graves' disease patients, around 33 samples in total. The paper's findings and limits, for the study overall: Patients with persistent disease shared more public clonotypes (under 3,000) than newly diagnosed patients did (966). The authors noted that the small sample size was a limitation that may lower accuracy. Persistent Graves' disease patients showed lower TCR Shannon entropy and fewer highly expanded clones than newly diagnosed patients, suggesting clonal expansion. Because the primary lesion, thyroid tissue, could not be accessed, the study looked at peripheral blood alone. Sequencing and analysis were restricted to the TCR beta chain.

The library was obtained by multiplex PCR. For sequencing, an Illumina HiSeq 4000 was employed. TCR beta libraries were built with iRepertoire HTBI primers and Arm-PCR amplification of CDR3 regions. Gel purification was performed on PCR products prior to sequencing. The study's processing was this. A total of 62 TRBV and more than twelve TRBJ segments were identified across samples and were used for gene usage analysis of CDR3 amino acid clonotypes. Filtered high-quality paired reads were merged into contigs using COPE and FqMerger. BLAST was used to align contigs to IMGT TRBV, TRBD and TRBJ reference genes, and CDR3 was defined according to IMGT. Clonotypes above 0.1% frequency were classified as highly expanded clones. Shannon entropy was used to measure repertoire diversity, and the Gini coefficient was used to measure V-J evenness. A clonotype found in more than one individual was treated as public. TCRdb passed the public sequencing reads through fastp at Q25 and MiXCR, retaining productive beta sequences. CDR3 protein duplicates are merged, each entry listing the most common genes and DNA. These V and J calls originate from TCRdb's pipeline instead of the authors' own analysis. The sample data list 350,000 to 500,000 distinct CDR3 sequences, and approximately 16% of these were observed just once. The ten largest clones represent about 23% of the sample.

The same data also contributed to another study, on T cells in Graves' hyperthyroidism and ophthalmopathy. From the second report: Stable Graves' hyperthyroidism was defined as no progression to ophthalmopathy during 18 months of follow-up. Hyperthyroidism patients were aged 18 to 65 years and newly diagnosed, with disease duration of less than 2 months. Any patient with an uncontrolled infection, another autoimmune disease, pregnancy or lactation was excluded. Diagnoses were based on clinical symptoms, serum thyroxine and TRAb, thyroid ultrasound and orbital computed tomography. The first round of RT-PCR for the TCR CDR3 was performed with the HTBI primer set and the Qiagen OneStep RT-PCR kit. Most expanded thyroid clonotypes (frequency above 0.001) were also found in blood, which suggests that blood repertoires may mirror thyroid immune responses. A 13 V-J signature model separated ophthalmopathy from stable hyperthyroidism, with approximately 87% sensitivity and 81.08% specificity in cross-validation and 80%/75% in testing. During validation, the model predicted progression to ophthalmopathy a median of approximately 7 months ahead of onset, with around 65% sensitivity and about 75% specificity. To identify distinguishing TCR V-J signatures, a discovery cohort of 95 to 100 patients was used, comprising 43 with Graves' ophthalmopathy and about 59 with stable Graves' hyperthyroidism. Prospective prediction of ophthalmopathy was tested in an independent validation cohort consisting of 18 hyperthyroidism patients and approximately 16 patients who later progressed to ophthalmopathy. For training and testing, the 100 patients in the discovery cohort were randomly divided in a 7:3 ratio. In addition, the study compared T-cell repertoires in thyroid tissue and in blood from over 5 Graves' hyperthyroidism patients. Following sampling, methimazole starting at 30 mg daily was given to hyperthyroidism patients, and high-dose intravenous methylprednisolone was given to ophthalmopathy patients. Libraries were constructed in a second round of multiplex PCR, after which size selection and purification were carried out. The libraries were sequenced on an Illumina HiSeq2000 using paired-end 100 bp reads. SOAPnuke was used to process the raw data, removing reads that contained adapters or uncalled bases, had a mean Phred below 15, or lacked an exact match to the constant primer or identifier. High-quality paired reads were merged using COPE v1.2.5, and each unique nucleotide sequence was defined as a clonotype. Clonotypes were aligned to IMGT TRBV, TRBD and TRBJ reference segments using MiTCR v1.1. The analysis was restricted to V-J combinations with a frequency above 0.0001, which together covered about 99% of the repertoires. A TCS score was defined as the ratio between F50 (clonal expansion) and ExV (chaos), using BLOSUM62-based TCRdist between CDR3 peptides within each V-J. Welch's t-statistics and random forest reduced 450 to 600 V-J features to some 14, which were used in a naive Bayes classifier (R e1071). No statistical method was used to fix the sample size in advance, and group allocation was not hidden from the investigators. According to the paper, TCR Vbeta CDR3 sequencing was carried out on 135 peripheral blood samples, which came from 40 to 45 ophthalmopathy, under 80 hyperthyroidism and around 17 progressor patients.

The receptor comes from a woman under 30 with Graves disease. Donor details come from another sample of the same person, matched by shared clones. Here the sequenced sample was peripheral blood mononuclear cells (PBMCs), taken at new diagnosis, from a patient treated with antithyroid drugs.

At the DNA level, the sequence is TGCAGTGCTAGAGGTGGGGCTTTC. Translation gives CSARGGAF. This chain is built from TRBV20-1 and TRBJ2-7; the D gene is possibly TRBD1, with 5 bases matching. The CDR3, cysteine through phenylalanine, is 8 amino acids long. Only the CDR3 region is kept as DNA, spanning 24 bases read in frame from base 1. CDR1 and CDR2, per the germline V gene (reference sequence), are DFQATT and SNEGSKA.